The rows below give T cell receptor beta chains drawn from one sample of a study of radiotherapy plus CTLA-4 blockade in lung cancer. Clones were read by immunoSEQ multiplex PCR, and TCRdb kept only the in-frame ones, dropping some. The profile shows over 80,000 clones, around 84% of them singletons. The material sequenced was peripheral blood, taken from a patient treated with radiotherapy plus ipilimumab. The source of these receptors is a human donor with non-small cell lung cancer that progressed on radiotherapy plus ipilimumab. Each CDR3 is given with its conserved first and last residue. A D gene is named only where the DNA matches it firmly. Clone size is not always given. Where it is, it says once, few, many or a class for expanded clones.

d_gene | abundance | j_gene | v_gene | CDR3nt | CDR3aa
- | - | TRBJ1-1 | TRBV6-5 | TGTGCCAGCAGGGACGGCAGGGGAGGTGAAGCTTTCTTT | CASRDGRGGEAFF
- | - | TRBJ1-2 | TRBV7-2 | TGTGCCAGCAGCTCTCGCTCGGGACGGCGAGGCTACACCTTC | CASSSRSGRRGYTF
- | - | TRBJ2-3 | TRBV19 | TGTGCCAGTACGGCGAGGTGGGCAGATACGCAGTATTTT | CASTARWADTQYF
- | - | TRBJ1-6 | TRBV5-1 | TGCGCCAGCAGCTTGGGGGCGGGGGGTAATAATTCACCCCTCCACTTT | CASSLGAGGNNSPLHF
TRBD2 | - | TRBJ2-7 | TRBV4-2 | TGTGCCAGCAGCCAAGATCTAGCGGGAGTTGGCGAGCAGTACTTC | CASSQDLAGVGEQYF
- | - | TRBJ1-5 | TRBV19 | TGTGCCAGTCGGGCCTCCATTAGCAATCAGCCCCAGCATTTT | CASRASISNQPQHF
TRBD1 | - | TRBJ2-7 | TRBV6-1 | TGTGCCAGCAGAACAGGGGGCGGGTTAAGCTACGAGCAGTACTTC | CASRTGGGLSYEQYF
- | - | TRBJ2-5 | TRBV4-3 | TGCGCCAGCAGCCAAGAGGGAAAGCGGGTAGAGACCCAGTACTTC | CASSQEGKRVETQYF
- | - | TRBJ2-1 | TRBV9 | TGTGCCAGCAGCGTAGGGCAGGCGAGCTCCTACAATGAGCAGTTCTTC | CASSVGQASSYNEQFF
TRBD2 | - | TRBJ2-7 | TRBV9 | TGTGCCAGCAGCGTAGGTCTAGCGGGGGTCCTGGACTTC | CASSVGLAGVLDF
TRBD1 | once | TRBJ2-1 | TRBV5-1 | TGCGCCAGCAGCTTCCGGGACAGGGGGCAGAATGAGCAGTTCTTC | CASSFRDRGQNEQFF
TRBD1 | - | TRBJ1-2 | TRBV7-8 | TGTGCCAGCAGCTTAACCGAGGACAGGGGGCTTGGCTACACCTTC | CASSLTEDRGLGYTF
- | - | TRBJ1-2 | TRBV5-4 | TGTGCCAGCAGCTTGTCGGGGGCTTACTATGGCTACACCTTC | CASSLSGAYYGYTF
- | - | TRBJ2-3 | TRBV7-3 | TGTGCCAGCAGCACCACAGGGAACACAGATACGCAGTATTTT | CASSTTGNTDTQYF
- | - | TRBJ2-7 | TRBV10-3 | TGTGCCATCAGTGAGAATACGGGACGGACGGACGAGCAGTACTTC | CAISENTGRTDEQYF
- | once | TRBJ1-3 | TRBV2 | TGTGCCTCTAGGGGGGGTCGTGGAAACACCATATATTTT | CASRGGRGNTIYF
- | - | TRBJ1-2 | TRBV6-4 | TGTGCCAGCAGTGACGGGGCAGGGGTTGGTGGCTACACCTTC | CASSDGAGVGGYTF
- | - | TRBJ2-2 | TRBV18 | TGTGCCAGCTCACCAAGCACCGGGGAGCTGTTTTTT | CASSPSTGELFF
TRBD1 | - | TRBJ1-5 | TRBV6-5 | TGTGCCAGCAGGACACAGGGGGCGGGACAGCCCCAGCATTTT | CASRTQGAGQPQHF
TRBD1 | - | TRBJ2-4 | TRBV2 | TGTGCCAGCAGTGAAAGGGACAGTGGTATAAACATTCAGTACTTC | CASSERDSGINIQYF
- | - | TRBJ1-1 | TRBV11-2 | TGTGCCAGCAGCTTAGAGAGGCTCCTTCAAGCTTTCTTT | CASSLERLLQAFF
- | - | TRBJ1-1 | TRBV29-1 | TGCAGCGTTGGCCAGGGGAACACTGAAGCTTTCTTT | CSVGQGNTEAFF
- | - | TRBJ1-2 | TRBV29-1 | TGCAGCGTTGCGTCAGGGAGGGTTTTTGGTGGCTACACCTTC | CSVASGRVFGGYTF
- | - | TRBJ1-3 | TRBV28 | TGTGCCAGCAACCAACGGAGCTCTGGAAACACCATATATTTT | CASNQRSSGNTIYF
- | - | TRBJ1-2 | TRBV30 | TGTGCCTGGAGTGGGTATGCGGGGGTCGGGTCTGGCTACACCTTC | CAWSGYAGVGSGYTF
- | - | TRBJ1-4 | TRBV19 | TGTGCCAGTAGTAGGTCTAGCGCAACTAATGAAAAACTGTTTTTT | CASSRSSATNEKLFF
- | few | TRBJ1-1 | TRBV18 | TGTGCCAGCTCACCACTTAGGGGGACTGAAGCTTTCTTT | CASSPLRGTEAFF
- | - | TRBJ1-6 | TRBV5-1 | TGCGCCAGCAGCGTGGAGGCCGTGCTACCAAATTCACCCCTCCACTTT | CASSVEAVLPNSPLHF
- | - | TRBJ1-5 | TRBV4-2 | TGTGCCAGCAGCCAAGTTCCGGGTTGGAGTCAGCCCCAGCATTTT | CASSQVPGWSQPQHF
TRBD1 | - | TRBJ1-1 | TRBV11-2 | TGTGCCAGCATCACGACAGGGGGACATGAAGCTTTCTTT | CASITTGGHEAFF
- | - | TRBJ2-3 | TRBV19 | TGTGCCACCCGCCCGGGCCTGGGCACAGATACGCAGTATTTT | CATRPGLGTDTQYF
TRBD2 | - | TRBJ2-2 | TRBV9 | TGTGCCAGCAGCGTAGAGTTAGCGGGAACCGGGGAGCTGTTTTTT | CASSVELAGTGELFF
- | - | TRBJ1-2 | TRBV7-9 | TGTGCCAGCAGCTCCCACCCCGTGCAGTCCTATGGCTACACCTTC | CASSSHPVQSYGYTF
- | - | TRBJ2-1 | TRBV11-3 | TGTGCCAGCAGCTTAGAAGGGCGGGTTGGACACAATGAGCAGTTCTTC | CASSLEGRVGHNEQFF
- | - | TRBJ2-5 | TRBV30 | TGTGCCTGGAAACAGGGCAGGCCCCAAGAGACCCAGTACTTC | CAWKQGRPQETQYF
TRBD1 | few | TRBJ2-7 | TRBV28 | TGTGCCAGCAGTCCCGGGACAGGTCTCTACGAGCAGTACTTC | CASSPGTGLYEQYF
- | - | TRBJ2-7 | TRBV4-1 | TGCGCCAGCAGCCAAGGCCGGTGGGGGCGGGATGGATGGGCGCAGTACTTC | CASSQGRWGRDGWAQYF